The entry below gives a single T cell receptor (beta chain) sequence along with its context. Its antigen remains unidentified. This entry comes from a study of tumor-infiltrating lymphocytes in localized non-small cell lung cancer. Study-level findings and limits: Different pieces of the same tissue were used for each assay.

This table comes from immunoSEQ multiplex PCR, and its TCRdb copy is limited to in-frame clones, with some not included. This table holds about 12,000 clones, nearly 85% found once. The specimen was uninvolved lung tissue not adjacent to the tumor. This TCR came from a human donor with non-small cell lung cancer.

This chain's CDR3 is CASSLIGRARPLDDGYTF. CDR3 nucleotide sequence: TGTGCCAGCAGCTTAATTGGCCGAGCTCGTCCACTTGACGATGGCTACACCTTC. The V gene is TRBV7-9, the J gene TRBJ1-2; no clear D gene. The CDR3 loop spans 18 amino acids. Germline lookup yields CDR1 SEHNR and CDR2 FQNEAQ (reference sequence). The germline V and J ends were trimmed by 2 bases and 6 bases, with 25 bases remaining between them. The full variable domain, rest sourced from reference TRBV7-9 and TRBJ1-2, is DTGVSQNPRHKITKRGQNVTFRCDPISEHNRLYWYRQTLGQGPEFLTYFQNEAQLEKSRLLSDRFSAERPKGSFSTLEIQRTEQGDSAMYLCASSLIGRARPLDDGYTFGSGTRLTVV.